Listed below are T cell receptor beta chains from one sample, sequenced in a study of beta chain features in type 1 diabetes. Sequenced by immunoSEQ multiplex PCR; TCRdb stores in-frame clones only, minus some. The sample includes 600,000 to 750,000 clones, approximately 13% of them seen just once. Specimen: naive CD4+ T cells from blood. These receptors all come from a man in his thirties or forties with type 1 diabetes. Each CDR3 is given with its conserved first and last residue. The D gene is left open where the match is weak. Expanded clones are given a class, and other clones once, few, many or no size at all.

>.|.|TRBV7-2|TRBJ1-1
TGTGCCAGCAGCTCTTTTGGGCTGAACACTGAAGCTTTCTTT
CASSSFGLNTEAFF
>.|.|TRBV4-2|TRBJ1-3
TGTGCCAGCAGCCCACAACAGGGTATCACTGGAAACACCATATATTTT
CASSPQQGITGNTIYF
>.|.|TRBV6-5|TRBJ2-2
TGTGCCAGCAGTTACGGGGTAACACCGAACACCGGGGAGCTGTTTTTT
CASSYGVTPNTGELFF
>TRBD1|few|TRBV18|TRBJ2-7
TGTGCCAGCTCACTGGGGACAGGGGAGAGCTACGAGCAGTACTTC
CASSLGTGESYEQYF
>TRBD1|few|TRBV28|TRBJ2-2
TGTGCCAGCAGTACCGTCGAAAGATTACAGGGGGCAAGGTTGTGGGAGCTGTTTTTT
CASSTVERLQGARLWELFF
>.|.|TRBV4-2|TRBJ2-3
TGTGCCAGCAGCCAAGGGACCCCCGATACGCAGTATTTT
CASSQGTPDTQYF
>.|.|TRBV5-1|TRBJ2-7
TGCGCCAGCAGCGCATCGGACAGAGCCTACGAGCAGTACTTC
CASSASDRAYEQYF
>.|.|TRBV7-2|TRBJ2-7
TGTGCCAGCAGCCCTGCATCGGGCGGCTCCTACGAGCAGTACTTC
CASSPASGGSYEQYF
>TRBD2|few|TRBV2|TRBJ2-5
TGTGCCAGCAGGCGACTAGCGGGGCCTCAAGAGACCCAGTACTTC
CASRRLAGPQETQYF
>.|.|TRBV11-2|TRBJ2-3
TGTGCCAGCCAGCGGGGCACAGATACGCAGTATTTT
CASQRGTDTQYF
>.|many|TRBV7-9|TRBJ2-7
TGTGCCAGCAGCCGCTCCTACGAGCAGTACTTC
CASSRSYEQYF
>.|.|TRBV11-3|TRBJ2-3
TGTGCCAGCAGCTCCCGTCTGGGCCGCACAGATACGCAGTATTTT
CASSSRLGRTDTQYF
>TRBD1|few|TRBV11-3|TRBJ2-2
TGTGCCAGCAGCACCCGGACAGGGAACGGGGAGCTGTTTTTT
CASSTRTGNGELFF
>.|.|TRBV14|TRBJ2-3
TGTGCCAGCAGCCAAGGCAATGTGGCAGATACGCAGTATTTT
CASSQGNVADTQYF
>TRBD2|few|TRBV10-3|TRBJ2-3
TGTGCCACCGGCCCTAGCGGGAGAAGCACAGATACGCAGTATTTT
CATGPSGRSTDTQYF
>.|.|TRBV20-1|TRBJ1-1
TGCAGTGGTACAGGGCACACTGAAGCTTTCTTT
CSGTGHTEAFF
>.|.|TRBV6-5|TRBJ1-5
TGTGCCAGCAGCGCGGACGGATTTCAGCCCCAGCATTTT
CASSADGFQPQHF
>.|few|TRBV29-1|TRBJ2-3
TGCAGCGTTGATCAGGGGGGAACAGATACGCAGTATTTT
CSVDQGGTDTQYF
>TRBD1|.|TRBV4-1|TRBJ2-1
TGCGCCAGCAGCCGGACAGGCTTTCAGGATGAGCAGTTCTTC
CASSRTGFQDEQFF
>.|.|TRBV6-4|TRBJ2-3
TGTGCCAGCAGCCAGATGGGGCGGGGCAACACAGATACGCAGTATTTT
CASSQMGRGNTDTQYF
>.|.|TRBV18|TRBJ2-2
TGTGCCAGCTCACCATTAGACGGAAACACCGGGGAGCTGTTTTTT
CASSPLDGNTGELFF
>.|few|TRBV29-1|TRBJ1-2
TGCAGCGTTGAACCCTACTATGGCTACACCTTC
CSVEPYYGYTF
>.|few|TRBV9|TRBJ2-3
TGTGCCAGCAGCGTAAGTTCGGGCACAGATACGCAGTATTTT
CASSVSSGTDTQYF
>.|few|TRBV18|TRBJ2-1
TGTGCCAGCTCACCTTCCCCTTCGCGGGAGCAGTTCTTC
CASSPSPSREQFF
>.|.|TRBV2|TRBJ1-4
TGTGCCAGCAGCCGAGCAGGGGAAAAACTGTTTTTT
CASSRAGEKLFF
>.|.|TRBV11-2|TRBJ2-7
TGTGCCAGCAGCCTAGGACATGAGATCTACTACGAGCAGTACTTC
CASSLGHEIYYEQYF
>TRBD2|.|TRBV28|TRBJ2-1
TGTGCCAGCAGTACCCTAGCGGGGGGGCTCAATGAGCAGTTCTTC
CASSTLAGGLNEQFF
>.|few|TRBV2|TRBJ2-5
TGTGCCAGCAAACCCGGGGGAGAGACCCAGTACTTC
CASKPGGETQYF
>TRBD1|few|TRBV18|TRBJ1-5
TGTGCCAGCTCACCGCTCGGTGGGACAGGGAACAATCAGCCCCAGCATTTT
CASSPLGGTGNNQPQHF
>.|few|TRBV7-8|TRBJ2-7
TGTGCCAGCAGCTTACCGCCGGGGGAGGACTACGAGCAGTACTTC
CASSLPPGEDYEQYF
>.|few|TRBV5-1|TRBJ1-4
TGCGCCAGCAGTCTAGGGCCCTTGAATGAAAAACTGTTTTTT
CASSLGPLNEKLFF
>.|few|TRBV5-4|TRBJ1-4
TGTGCCAGCAGCTCGGACTCCTGGGCTGAAAAACTGTTTTTT
CASSSDSWAEKLFF
>.|few|TRBV27|TRBJ2-5
TGTGCCAGCAGTTCTGGAGGAAACCAAGAGACCCAGTACTTC
CASSSGGNQETQYF
>TRBD1|.|TRBV25-1|TRBJ1-1
TGTGCCAGCAGTGAGGACAGGTGGAACACTGAAGCTTTCTTT
CASSEDRWNTEAFF
>TRBD1|few|TRBV7-2|TRBJ2-5
TGTGCCAGCAGCCGGGACAGTGGAATCCAAGAGACCCAGTACTTC
CASSRDSGIQETQYF
>.|.|TRBV18|TRBJ2-3
TGTGCCAGCTCACAGAGGGCGTCCACTAGCACAGATACGCAGTATTTT
CASSQRASTSTDTQYF
>.|.|TRBV7-9|TRBJ1-3
TGTGCCAGCAGCCCCTTGGACCGTCGCGCTGGAAACACCATATATTTT
CASSPLDRRAGNTIYF
>TRBD1|few|TRBV11-3|TRBJ1-2
TGTGCCAGCAGCCTCGGACAGGGAGGCTACACCTTC
CASSLGQGGYTF
>.|.|TRBV28|TRBJ1-5
TGTGCCTGTGGGAGGTATCAGCCCCAGCATTTT
CACGRYQPQHF
>.|.|TRBV10-3|TRBJ1-5
TGTGCCATCAGCGACACTCGGTTTGGGGGCGCAGAATGGCCCCAGCATTTT
CAISDTRFGGAEWPQHF
>.|.|TRBV7-9|TRBJ2-6
TGTGCCAGCAGCTTAGAAGCGTTGGGGGCTGGGGCCAACGTCCTGACTTTC
CASSLEALGAGANVLTF
>.|few|TRBV7-2|TRBJ1-6
TGTGCCAGCAGCTTAGTTTTTGGACCGACCAATTCACCCCTCCACTTT
CASSLVFGPTNSPLHF
>TRBD1|.|TRBV4-1|TRBJ2-4
TGCGCCAGCAGCCCGGGGGACAGGGAAAACATTCAGTACTTC
CASSPGDRENIQYF
>.|.|TRBV9|TRBJ2-1
TGTGCCAGCAGCGTATATTCGGGCTCCTACAATGAGCAGTTCTTC
CASSVYSGSYNEQFF
>.|few|TRBV18|TRBJ1-2
TGTGCCAGCTCACCGTCTGGTACGGGCTACACCTTC
CASSPSGTGYTF
>TRBD2|few|TRBV30|TRBJ2-1
TGTGCCGGGACTAAAGCGGGAGAGCAGTTCTTC
CAGTKAGEQFF
>.|.|TRBV27|TRBJ1-1
TGTGCCAGCAGGAGAGGACGCGAGAACACTGAAGCTTTCTTT
CASRRGRENTEAFF
>.|.|TRBV19|TRBJ1-5
TGTGCCAGTACCCGGATTGCTAATCAGCCCCAGCATTTT
CASTRIANQPQHF
>.|.|TRBV28|TRBJ1-2
TGTGCCAGCAGCCTCAGGGCGTCCAACTATGGCTACACCTTC
CASSLRASNYGYTF
>.|.|TRBV20-1|TRBJ1-2
TGCAGTGCTAGGGACTACTATGGCTACACCTTC
CSARDYYGYTF
>.|.|TRBV7-2|TRBJ1-1
TGTGCCAGCAGCTTAGAGGGGAGGAAGGCTTTCTTT
CASSLEGRKAFF
>.|few|TRBV7-2|TRBJ1-6
TGTGCCAGCAGCTTAGCAGGCGACAATAGGGGTTCACCCCTCCACTTT
CASSLAGDNRGSPLHF
>.|.|TRBV7-2|TRBJ1-2
TGTGCCAGCAGCCCCCAGGGGACTACTAACTATGGCTACACCTTC
CASSPQGTTNYGYTF
>.|.|TRBV23-1|TRBJ2-7
TGCGCCAGCAGTCTACTTGCCACCTGTGCAGTGGGGGTCGAGCAGTACTTC
CASSLLATCAVGVEQYF
>TRBD1|.|TRBV5-1|TRBJ1-2
TGCGCCAGCAGCTCTACAACTACTGCACAGGGGATTGGCGGCTACACCTTC
CASSSTTTAQGIGGYTF
>TRBD1|.|TRBV15|TRBJ2-4
TGTGCCACCAGCAGAGAAACAGGGGCTTGGGCCCTTCAGTACTTC
CATSRETGAWALQYF
>.|once|TRBV10-3|TRBJ1-1
TGTGCCATCAAAACGAGGGGAGATATGAACACTGAAGCTTTCTTT
CAIKTRGDMNTEAFF